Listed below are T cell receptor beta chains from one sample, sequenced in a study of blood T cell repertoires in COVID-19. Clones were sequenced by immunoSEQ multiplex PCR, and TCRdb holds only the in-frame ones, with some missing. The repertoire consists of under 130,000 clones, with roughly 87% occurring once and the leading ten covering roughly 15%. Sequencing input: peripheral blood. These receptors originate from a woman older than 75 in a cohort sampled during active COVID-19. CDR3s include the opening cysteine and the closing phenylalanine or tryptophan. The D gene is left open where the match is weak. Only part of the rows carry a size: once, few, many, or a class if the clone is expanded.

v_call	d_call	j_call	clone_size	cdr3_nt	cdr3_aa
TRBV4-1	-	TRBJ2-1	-	TGCGCCAGCAGCCAGACTAGTTATCGGTATGAGCAGTTCTTC	CASSQTSYRYEQFF
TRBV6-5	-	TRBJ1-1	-	TGTGCCAGCAGTTACTCCATGGGGAGGCGTGAAGCTTTCTTT	CASSYSMGRREAFF
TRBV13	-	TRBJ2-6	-	TGTGCCAGCAGCAGGCTAGATTCTGGGGCCAACGTCCTGACTTTC	CASSRLDSGANVLTF
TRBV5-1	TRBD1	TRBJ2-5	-	TGCGCCAGCAGCTTTGACAGGGTGGTGGGGGAGACCCAGTACTTC	CASSFDRVVGETQYF
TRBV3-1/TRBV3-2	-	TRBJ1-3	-	TGTGCCAGCAGCCCCCCTCAGGGTACTGGAAACACCATATATTTT	CASSPPQGTGNTIYF
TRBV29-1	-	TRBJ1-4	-	TGCAGCGTTGATGGGGGGGCGAATGAAAAACTGTTTTTT	CSVDGGANEKLFF
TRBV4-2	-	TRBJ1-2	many	TGTGCCAGCAGCCAAGAGAGGGTTGTTGGGGATGGCTACACCTTC	CASSQERVVGDGYTF
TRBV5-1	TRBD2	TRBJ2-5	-	TGCGCCAGCAGCCAGGGACTAGCGGGAGTGGAGACCCAGTACTTC	CASSQGLAGVETQYF
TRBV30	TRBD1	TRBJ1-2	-	TGTGCCTCGACAGGGGTGGGCTACACCTTC	CASTGVGYTF
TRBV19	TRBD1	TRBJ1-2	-	TGTGCCAGTAGTACGATAGGACAGGGCTTGTTCTATGGCTACACCTTC	CASSTIGQGLFYGYTF
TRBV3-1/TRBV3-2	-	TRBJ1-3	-	TGTGCCAGCAGCCAACAGGGCTCTGGAAACACCATATATTTT	CASSQQGSGNTIYF
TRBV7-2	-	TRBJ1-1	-	TGTGCCAGCAGCTTCGGGAGGGCTAGGGCCACTGAAGCTTTCTTT	CASSFGRARATEAFF
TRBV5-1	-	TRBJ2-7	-	TGCGCCAGCAGCGCACCCGAAGGGGGTGTGGGGCCGTTTTCCTACGAGCAGTACTTC	CASSAPEGGVGPFSYEQYF
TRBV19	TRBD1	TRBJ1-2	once	TGTGCCAGTAGAGCCGGGACAGCAAACTATGGCTACACCTTC	CASRAGTANYGYTF
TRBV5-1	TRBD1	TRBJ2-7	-	TGCGCCAGCAGCATCCGGGACAGGGAGAGGTACGAGCAGTACTTC	CASSIRDRERYEQYF
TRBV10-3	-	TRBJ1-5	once	TGTGCCACCTATCAGCCCCAGCATTTT	CATYQPQHF
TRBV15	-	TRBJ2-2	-	TGTGCCACCAGCAGCCAGAGGGTATCCGGGGAGCTGTTTTTT	CATSSQRVSGELFF
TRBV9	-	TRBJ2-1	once	TGTGCCAGCAGCGTAGCGCCCTCCGGCAATGAGCAGTTCTTC	CASSVAPSGNEQFF
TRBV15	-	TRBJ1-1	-	TGTGCCACCAGCAGAGTCGACGGGGGGAACACTGAAGCTTTCTTT	CATSRVDGGNTEAFF
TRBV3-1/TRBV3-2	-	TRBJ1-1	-	TGTGCCAGCAGCCAAGAGAGGATAATGAGGACTGAAGCTTTCTTT	CASSQERIMRTEAFF
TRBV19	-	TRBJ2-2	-	TGTGCCAGTAGTATGCGAGGGGGTCTCACCGGGGAGCTGTTTTTT	CASSMRGGLTGELFF
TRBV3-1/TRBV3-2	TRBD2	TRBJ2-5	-	TGTGCCAGCAGCCAAAGGCTAGCGGGGGGACAAGAGACCCAGTACTTC	CASSQRLAGGQETQYF
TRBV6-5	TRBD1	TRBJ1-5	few	TGTGCCAGCAGCACGGGACAGGGGTGGAATCAGCCCCAGCATTTT	CASSTGQGWNQPQHF
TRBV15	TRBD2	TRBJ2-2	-	TGTGCCACCAGCAGAGCGGCTAGCGGGAGCGGGGAGCTGTTTTTT	CATSRAASGSGELFF
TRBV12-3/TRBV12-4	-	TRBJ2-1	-	TGTGCCAGCAGTCCCCACAGAAACAATGAGCAGTTCTTC	CASSPHRNNEQFF
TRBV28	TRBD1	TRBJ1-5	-	TGTGCCAGCACCACTGGGACAGGCTTTAGTCAGCCCCAGCATTTT	CASTTGTGFSQPQHF
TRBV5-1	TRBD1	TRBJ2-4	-	TGCGCCAGCAGCCCCGACAGGGAAGGTTCCAAAAACATTCAGTACTTC	CASSPDREGSKNIQYF
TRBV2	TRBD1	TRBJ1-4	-	TGTGCCAGCAGTAATAGGGACAGCCGAGAAAAACTGTTTTTT	CASSNRDSREKLFF
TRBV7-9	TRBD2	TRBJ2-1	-	TGTGCCAGCAGCCAATCTAGACTAGCGGGCTACTCGAATGAGCAGTTCTTC	CASSQSRLAGYSNEQFF
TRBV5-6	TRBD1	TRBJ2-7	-	TGTGCCAGCAGCTTGCGACGGACAGGGGGCCTCTTC	CASSLRRTGGLF
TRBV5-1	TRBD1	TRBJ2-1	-	TGCGCCAGCGGGACAGGGGCATATTATGAGCAGTTCTTC	CASGTGAYYEQFF
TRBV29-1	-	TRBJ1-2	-	TGCAGCGTTGAGGAGGCAGCAATACCATCTAACTATGGCTACACCTTC	CSVEEAAIPSNYGYTF
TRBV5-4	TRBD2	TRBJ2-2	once	TGTGCCAGCAGCCAACTAGCGGGGGGGCGTAACGGGGAGCTGTTTTTT	CASSQLAGGRNGELFF